These 28 T cell receptor beta chains were all obtained from the same sample, sequenced in a study of CD8 T cells in ankylosing spondylitis. Antigens for these TCRs are unknown. Regarding the study as a whole: The study identified a TCR beta motif of about eight highly homologous variants that appeared characteristic of ankylosing spondylitis blood.

TCRdb re-analysed the 5' RACE reads in MiXCR, keeping a single row per CDR3 protein. The table has 700,000 or so distinct CDR3 sequences, under 20% seen once. The sample comprised blood, either unsorted or a sorted T cell fraction (not recorded which). The receptor set was obtained from a male donor with ankylosing spondylitis.

The CDR3 reads CASSLGLVAGYEQYF. The CDR3 DNA reads TGCGCCAGCAGCTTGGGATTAGTGGCGGGGTACGAGCAGTACTTC. The V and J genes are TRBV5-1 and TRBJ2-7; tentative D call: TRBD2 (6 bases). This CDR3 contains 15 residues. V lost 0 bases to trimming and J lost 4 bases, with 14 bases between them. Germline V gene lookup returns CDR1 SGHRS and CDR2 YFSETQ.

This clonotype came up a few times. This chain uses TRBV10-3 with TRBJ2-1; maybe TRBD2 (6 bases). Germline CDR1 is ENHRY and CDR2 is SYGVKD. This CDR3 is 12 amino acids long. V lost 7 bases and J lost 3, with 7 bases in between. CDR3 nucleotide sequence: TGTGCCATCACGCGGGGCTACAATGAGCAGTTCTTC. Translation gives CAITRGYNEQFF.

This clonotype showed up just a few times. The rearrangement links TRBV5-1 to TRBJ2-2; D is perhaps TRBD2 (6 bases). This CDR3 comprises 18 residues. The germline V gene has CDR1 SGHRS and CDR2 YFSETQ. V was clipped by 0 bases and J by 1 base, with 16 bases between them. DNA of the CDR3: TGCGCCAGCAGCTTGGCCCCGCCGGGACTCTGGAACACCGGGGAGCTGTTTTTT. Amino acid sequence: CASSLAPPGLWNTGELFF.

Details on this clonotype: A junction boundary mismatches the germline segment, possibly from a read error. The chain employs TRBV7-9 and TRBJ2-5; D possibly corresponds to TRBD2 (6 bases). CDR3 length: 14 amino acids. Germline values: CDR1 SEHNR, CDR2 FQNEAQ (reference sequence). The CDR3 is CASSPGAGQETRYF. The CDR3 region has the DNA TGTGCCAGCAGCCCAGGTGCGGGGCAAGAGACCCGGTACTTC.

The chain uses TRBV5-8 and TRBJ2-1; 7 bases map to TRBD2. Germline CDR1 is SGHTS and CDR2 is YDEGEE. The CDR3 runs to 16 residues. V lost 0 bases and J lost 6; bases outside the gene matches: 9. The CDR3, as DNA: TGTGCCAGCAGCTTGGGGAACCCGCGGGAGAGCAATGAGCAGTTCTTC. Encoded protein: CASSLGNPRESNEQFF.

This clonotype has a handful of counts. V usage is TRBV7-3 and J usage is TRBJ2-1, with TRBD2 as a possible D gene (5 bases). V lost 5 bases to trimming and J lost 9 bases, with 11 bases between them. In germline, CDR1 is SGHTA, CDR2 FQGTGA. The CDR3 is 12 residues long. The CDR3, as DNA: TGTGCCAGCAGCCACGAGGGCCCTGAGCAGTTCTTC. The encoded protein is CASSHEGPEQFF.

This clonotype was observed a few times. The chain employs TRBV28 and TRBJ1-1, with D possibly being TRBD1 (5 bases). CDR1 is MDHEN and CDR2 is SYDVKM in the germline V gene. CDR3 length: 16 amino acids. Between the trimmed V and J ends, which lost 7 bases and 1 base, there was a span of 19 bases. The CDR3 protein is CASTSQGWDPNTEAFF. CDR3 nucleotide sequence: TGTGCCAGCACCTCCCAGGGTTGGGATCCGAACACTGAAGCTTTCTTT. The full variable domain, its missing parts supplied by reference TRBV28 and TRBJ1-1, is DVKVTQSSRYLVKRTGEKVFLECVQDMDHENMFWYRQDPGLGLRLIYFSYDVKMKEKGDIPEGYSVSREKKERFSLILESASTNQTSMYLCASTSQGWDPNTEAFFGQGTRLTVV.

This clonotype was seen many times. This sequence joins TRBV4-2 and TRBJ2-3; perhaps TRBD2 as D (5 bases). Germline CDR1 reads LGHNA; CDR2 reads YNFKEQ. This CDR3 contains 17 residues. The V end was cut by 0 bases, the J end by 2 bases, with 15 bases between. DNA of the CDR3: TGTGCCAGCAGCCAAGATCGGAGCGGATCACACACAGATACGCAGTATTTT. Its protein is CASSQDRSGSHTDTQYF.

The gene calls are TRBV5-1 and TRBJ1-6; TRBD1 agrees at 7 bases. CDR3 length equals 15 residues. The junction had 1 base not matched to a gene; V was cut back by 0 bases and J by 4 bases. Germline-derived CDR1 and CDR2 are SGHRS and YFSETQ. CDR3 region: CASSLEGQYNSPLHF. Written as DNA, the CDR3 is TGCGCCAGCAGCTTGGAGGGACAGTATAATTCACCCCTCCACTTT.

A few counts support this clonotype. J is TRBJ2-4 and V is TRBV2; TRBD1 might be the D (5 bases). The CDR3 runs 13 residues. Germline CDR1 reads SNHLY; CDR2 reads FYNNEI. The CDR3 DNA sequence: TGTGTGAAGGGGCAGAAGACCAAAAACATTCAGTACTTC. This codes for CVKGQKTKNIQYF.

In its sample, this clonotype was seen a few times. The chain uses TRBV30 and TRBJ2-7; D is possibly TRBD2 (6 bases). In germline, CDR1 is GTSNPN, CDR2 SVGIG (reference sequence). CDR3 length: 13 amino acids. V lost 3 bases and J lost 7, with 16 bases in between. CDR3 region: CAWSNGGWPEQYF. The CDR3 region has the DNA TGTGCCTGGAGCAACGGAGGGTGGCCGGAGCAGTACTTC.

This chain uses TRBV27 with TRBJ2-4; TRBD1 matches at 9 bases. The CDR3 runs to 15 residues. From germline, CDR1 is MNHEY and CDR2 SMNVEV (reference sequence). V lost 4 bases and J lost 4; bases outside the gene matches: 5. CDR3 DNA: TGTGCCAGCAGTTCTTCCGGGACAGGGAAAAACATTCAGTACTTC. This translates into CASSSSGTGKNIQYF.

Ten or more counts support this clonotype. The chain uses TRBV29-1 and TRBJ2-7; unclear D gene. V lost 6 bases, J lost 0 bases, and 9 bases lay in between. The CDR3 extends over 12 amino acids. Per germline, CDR1 SQVTM and CDR2 ANQGSEA. CDR3 protein: CSVVAGSYEQYF. For the CDR3, the DNA is TGCAGCGTCGTAGCTGGCTCCTACGAGCAGTACTTC.

This clonotype was seen at least ten times. The chain is built from TRBV3-1 and TRBJ1-1; no reliable D call. Germline V gene data show CDR1 as LGHDT and CDR2 as YNNKEL (reference sequence). The CDR3 spans 12 residues. Trimming left V 2 bases short and J 7 bases short, with 8 bases between. CDR3 nucleotide sequence: TGTGCCAGCAGCCAAACCGTCAATGAAGCTTTCTTT. Protein sequence: CASSQTVNEAFF.

The chain is built from TRBV20-1 and TRBJ2-1; 9 bases fit TRBD2. Germline V CDR1 and CDR2: DFQATT, SNEGSKA (reference sequence). With V trimmed by 2 bases and J by 7 bases, 6 bases remained unmatched. This CDR3 has 14 residues. The CDR3 sequence is CSARYSGGRNEQFF. The CDR3 coding sequence is TGCAGTGCTAGATATAGCGGGGGCCGAAATGAGCAGTTCTTC.

The chain links TRBV29-1 to TRBJ2-5; TRBD1 agrees at 8 bases. Germline V CDR1 and CDR2: SQVTM, ANQGSEA. CDR3 size: 14 residues. V was clipped by 6 bases and J by 4 bases; unmatched bases: 10. The CDR3 DNA reads TGCAGCGTACAAAACCGGGACAGGCGAGAGACCCAGTACTTC. Protein: CSVQNRDRRETQYF.

The chain uses TRBV5-6 and TRBJ1-1; D is undetermined. CDR1 is SGHDT and CDR2 is YYEEEE in the germline V gene. CDR3 length: 12 residues. V dropped 4 bases and J dropped 3 bases, with 7 bases sitting between them. As DNA, the CDR3 is TGTGCCAGCAGCGCTTTTCACACTGAAGCTTTCTTT. Amino acid sequence: CASSAFHTEAFF.

This clonotype has more than one count but fewer than ten. The chain employs TRBV20-1 and TRBJ2-3, with 13 bases matching TRBD2. The V segment lost 1 base and the J segment 5 bases; nucleotides outside the gene matches: 6. This CDR3 spans 16 amino acids. From germline, CDR1 is DFQATT and CDR2 SNEGSKA (reference sequence). The CDR3 here is CSARAGTSGTIDTQYF. The CDR3 DNA reads as TGCAGTGCTAGAGCCGGGACTAGCGGGACGATAGATACGCAGTATTTT.

This clonotype has only a few counts. This chain uses TRBV2 with TRBJ1-4, with a tentative D call TRBD1 (5 bases). CDR3 size: 12 residues. The V end was cut by 6 bases, the J end by 12 bases, with 14 bases between. Looked up from germline, CDR1 is SNHLY and CDR2 is FYNNEI. CDR3 DNA: TGTGCCAGCAGATTACTCAGGGCTGAACTGTTTTTT. Translated: CASRLLRAELFF.

This clonotype was seen only a few times. The V gene is TRBV6-1, the J gene TRBJ2-7, with D hard to call. CDR1 and CDR2 from the germline V gene are MNHNS and SASEGT. The CDR3 sequence is 13 residues long. V was trimmed by 8 bases and J by 4 bases, leaving 15 bases between them. The CDR3 bases are TGTGCCAGCGCTAGTCCGACCTCTTACGAGCAGTACTTC. It translates to CASASPTSYEQYF.

This clonotype appeared a few times. V and J are TRBV20-1 and TRBJ2-3; 12 nucleotides align to TRBD2. With 7 bases clipped from V and 3 bases from J, the junction kept 2 bases outside the gene matches. The CDR3 has 13 residues. Looked up from germline, CDR1 is DFQATT and CDR2 is SNEGSKA (reference sequence). Written as DNA, the CDR3 is TGCAGTGGACTAGCGGGGGTGACAGATACGCAGTATTTT. It is translated as CSGLAGVTDTQYF.

The chain carries TRBV5-1 and TRBJ2-3; possibly TRBD2 for D (6 bases). The germline V gene has CDR1 SGHRS and CDR2 YFSETQ. The V end was cut by 4 bases, the J end by 6 bases, with 21 bases between. This CDR3 contains 16 residues. CDR3 coding DNA: TGCGCCAGCAGCCTGGCGTTGAGTGGGGGGACTGATACGCAGTATTTT. This gives the protein CASSLALSGGTDTQYF.

The chain carries TRBV11-3 and TRBJ2-4; 9 nucleotides match TRBD1. The CDR3 is 12 residues long. Trimming took 5 bases from V and 11 from J; bases not matched to a gene: 4. The germline gives CDR1 SGHNT, CDR2 YENEEA. The CDR3 nucleotides are TGTGCCAGCAGCCGGGACAGGGACGTTCAGTACTTC. It codes for CASSRDRDVQYF. The whole variable domain, filled in from reference TRBV11-3 and TRBJ2-4, reads EAGVVQSPRYKIIEKKQPVAFWCNPISGHNTLYWYLQNLGQGPELLIRYENEEAVDDSQLPKDRFSAERLKGVDSTLKIQPAELGDSAVYLCASSRDRDVQYFGAGTRLSVL.

Ten or more counts support this clonotype. This rearrangement joins TRBV12-3 or TRBV12-4 to TRBJ1-1; the D gene is possibly TRBD1 (5 bases). V lost 3 bases to trimming and J lost 1 base, with 6 bases between them. This CDR3 has 13 amino acids. CDR3 nucleotide sequence: TGTGCCAGCAGTTTCAGGGCGAACACTGAAGCTTTCTTT. Amino acids: CASSFRANTEAFF.

At least ten counts were recorded for this clonotype. The chain joins TRBV20-1 to TRBJ2-1; D gene uncertain. In germline, CDR1 is DFQATT, CDR2 SNEGSKA (reference sequence). The CDR3 is made up of 14 amino acids. Trimming cost V 2 bases and J 0 bases, with 8 bases left between them. The CDR3 bases are TGCAGTGCTAGAAATCGGAGCTCCTACAATGAGCAGTTCTTC. Amino acids: CSARNRSSYNEQFF.

This chain joins TRBV28 and TRBJ2-1, with 11 bases lining up with TRBD2. Germline-derived CDR1 and CDR2 are MDHEN and SYDVKM. V lost 3 bases and J lost 5; bases outside the gene matches: 3. This CDR3 spans 15 amino acids. In DNA, the CDR3 is TGTGCCAGCAGTTTCCCGACTAGCGGGGACAATGAGCAGTTCTTC. Translation gives CASSFPTSGDNEQFF. Supplemented by reference TRBV28 and TRBJ2-1, the full variable domain reads DVKVTQSSRYLVKRTGEKVFLECVQDMDHENMFWYRQDPGLGLRLIYFSYDVKMKEKGDIPEGYSVSREKKERFSLILESASTNQTSMYLCASSFPTSGDNEQFFGPGTRLTVL.

The sample holds a few counts of this clonotype. V gene TRBV28 combines with J gene TRBJ1-6; 7 bases fit TRBD1. V trimming: 6 bases; J trimming: 9 bases; junction bases outside the gene matches: 11. From germline, CDR1 is MDHEN and CDR2 SYDVKM. This CDR3 comprises 15 residues. CDR3 bases: TGTGCCAGCAGCAAAAGACAGGGTGGTGGTTCACCCCTCCACTTT. This codes for CASSKRQGGGSPLHF.

This clonotype was picked up many times. The chain employs TRBV27 and TRBJ1-5; D call uncertain. Trimming took off 4 bases at V and 6 bases at J, with 7 bases between the two ends. This CDR3 has 12 residues. CDR1 MNHEY and CDR2 SMNVEV come from the germline V gene (reference sequence). The CDR3 nucleotides are TGTGCCAGCAGTTCCACCGGTCAGCCCCAGCATTTT. Translation gives CASSSTGQPQHF.